The clone carrying this TCR beta chain appeared many times. Its target is not known. The entry originates in a study of neurological immune-mediated disorders. General study findings and limits: As far as clinical or MRI features were concerned, none was associated with the multiple sclerosis repertoire cluster. Private repertoires in all groups were suggested by the absence of shared CDR3 amino acid sequences among expanded clones across subjects.

Each CDR3 protein gets one entry after TCRdb re-called the 5' RACE reads with MiXCR. The sample holds around 67,000 distinct CDR3 sequences, roughly 5.5% seen once. Trimming took off 1 base at V and 5 bases at J, with 9 bases between the two ends. The CDR3 length is 14 residues. Source material: PBMCs. The receptor comes from a man younger than 35 with multiple sclerosis. J is TRBJ1-5 and V is TRBV12-3 or TRBV12-4, with D tentatively TRBD1 (6 bases). The CDR3 here is CASSLGQVDQPQHF. CDR3 nucleotide sequence: TGTGCCAGCAGTTTAGGACAGGTCGATCAGCCCCAGCATTTT.